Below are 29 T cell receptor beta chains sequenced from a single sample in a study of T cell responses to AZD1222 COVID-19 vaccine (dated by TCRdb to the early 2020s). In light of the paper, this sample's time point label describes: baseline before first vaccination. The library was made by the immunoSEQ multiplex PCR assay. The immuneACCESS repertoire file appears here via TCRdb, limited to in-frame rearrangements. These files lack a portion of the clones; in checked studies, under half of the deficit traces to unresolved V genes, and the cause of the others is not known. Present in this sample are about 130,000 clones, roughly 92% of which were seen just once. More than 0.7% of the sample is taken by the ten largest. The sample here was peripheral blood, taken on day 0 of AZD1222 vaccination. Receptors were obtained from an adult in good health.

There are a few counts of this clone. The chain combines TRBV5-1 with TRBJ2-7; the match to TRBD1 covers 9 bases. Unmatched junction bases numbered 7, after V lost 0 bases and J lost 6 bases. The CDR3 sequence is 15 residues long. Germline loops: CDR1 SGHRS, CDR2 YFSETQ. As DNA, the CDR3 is TGCGCCAGCAGCTTGGCGGGACAGGGAAAAGGCGAGCAGTACTTC. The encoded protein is CASSLAGQGKGEQYF.

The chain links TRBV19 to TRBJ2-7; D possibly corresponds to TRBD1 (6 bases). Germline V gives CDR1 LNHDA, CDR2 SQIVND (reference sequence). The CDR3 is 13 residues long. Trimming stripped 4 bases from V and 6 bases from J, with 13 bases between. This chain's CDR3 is CASSTLPGVEQYF. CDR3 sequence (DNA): TGTGCCAGTAGTACTCTCCCAGGGGTCGAGCAGTACTTC.

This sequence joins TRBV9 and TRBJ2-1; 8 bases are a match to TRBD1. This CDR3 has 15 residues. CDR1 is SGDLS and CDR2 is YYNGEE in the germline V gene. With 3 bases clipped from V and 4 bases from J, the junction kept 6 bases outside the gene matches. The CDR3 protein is CASSETGVPYNEQFF. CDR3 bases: TGTGCCAGCAGCGAGACAGGGGTACCGTACAATGAGCAGTTCTTC.

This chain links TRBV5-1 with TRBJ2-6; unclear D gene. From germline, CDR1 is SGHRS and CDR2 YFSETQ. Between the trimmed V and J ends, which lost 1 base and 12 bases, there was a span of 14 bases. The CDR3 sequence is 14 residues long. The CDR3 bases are TGCGCCAGCAGCTTGTCGGCCCCCTATCCCGTCCTGACTTTC. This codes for CASSLSAPYPVLTF.

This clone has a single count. CDR3: CASSSTGADYNEQFF. The DNA of the CDR3 is TGCGCCAGCAGCTCGACAGGGGCGGACTACAATGAGCAGTTCTTC. This rearrangement joins TRBV5-1 to TRBJ2-1; 8 bases agree with TRBD1. CDR3 length: 15 residues. Germline V CDR1 and CDR2: SGHRS, YFSETQ. J gave up 3 bases and V 3 bases, and 5 bases lay outside the gene matches.

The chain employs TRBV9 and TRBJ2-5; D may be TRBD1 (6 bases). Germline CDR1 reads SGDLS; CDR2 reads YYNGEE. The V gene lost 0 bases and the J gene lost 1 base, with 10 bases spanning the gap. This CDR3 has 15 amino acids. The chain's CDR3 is CASSVDTTGQETQYF. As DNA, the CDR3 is TGTGCCAGCAGCGTAGATACGACAGGCCAAGAGACCCAGTACTTC.

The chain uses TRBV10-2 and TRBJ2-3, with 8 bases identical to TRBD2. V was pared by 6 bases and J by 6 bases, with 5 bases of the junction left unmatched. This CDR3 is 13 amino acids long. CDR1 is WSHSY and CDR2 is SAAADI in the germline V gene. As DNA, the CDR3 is TGCGCCAGCAGAGCCGGGGGGGGTGATACGCAGTATTTT. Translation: CASRAGGGDTQYF.

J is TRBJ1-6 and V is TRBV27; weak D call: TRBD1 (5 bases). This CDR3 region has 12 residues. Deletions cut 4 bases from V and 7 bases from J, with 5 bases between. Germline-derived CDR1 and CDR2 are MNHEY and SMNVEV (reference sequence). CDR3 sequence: CASSWGNSPLHF. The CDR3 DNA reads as TGTGCCAGCAGTTGGGGGAATTCACCCCTCCACTTT.

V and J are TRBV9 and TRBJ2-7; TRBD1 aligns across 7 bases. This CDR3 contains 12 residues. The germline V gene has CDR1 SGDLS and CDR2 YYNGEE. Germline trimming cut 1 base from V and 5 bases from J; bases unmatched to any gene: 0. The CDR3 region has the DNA TGTGCCAGCAGCGTAACAGGGGACGAGCAGTACTTC. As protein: CASSVTGDEQYF.

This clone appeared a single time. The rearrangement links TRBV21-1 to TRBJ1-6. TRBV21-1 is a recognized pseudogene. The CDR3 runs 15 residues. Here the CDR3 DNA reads TGTGCCAGCAGCAAAGCCGGACGGAATAATTCACCCCTCCACTTT. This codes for CASSKAGRNNSPLHF.

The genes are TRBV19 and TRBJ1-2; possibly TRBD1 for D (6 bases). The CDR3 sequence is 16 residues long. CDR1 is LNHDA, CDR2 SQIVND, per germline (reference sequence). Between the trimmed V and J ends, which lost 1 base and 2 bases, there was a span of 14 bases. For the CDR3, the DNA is TGTGCCAGTAGTATAGGGACGACAGGAGGGAACTATGGCTACACCTTC. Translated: CASSIGTTGGNYGYTF.

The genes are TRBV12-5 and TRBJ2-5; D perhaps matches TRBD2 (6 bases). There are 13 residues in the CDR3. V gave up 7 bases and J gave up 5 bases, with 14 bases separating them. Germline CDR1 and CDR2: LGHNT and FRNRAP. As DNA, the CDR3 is TGTGCTAGTGCCCCTGGCCGGGGGGAGACCCAGTACTTC. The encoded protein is CASAPGRGETQYF.

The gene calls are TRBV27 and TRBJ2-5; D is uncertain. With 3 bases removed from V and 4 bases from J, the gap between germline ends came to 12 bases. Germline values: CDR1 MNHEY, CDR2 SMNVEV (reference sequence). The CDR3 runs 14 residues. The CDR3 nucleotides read TGTGCCAGCAGTTTTACGGTCCGGGCAGAGACCCAGTACTTC. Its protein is CASSFTVRAETQYF.

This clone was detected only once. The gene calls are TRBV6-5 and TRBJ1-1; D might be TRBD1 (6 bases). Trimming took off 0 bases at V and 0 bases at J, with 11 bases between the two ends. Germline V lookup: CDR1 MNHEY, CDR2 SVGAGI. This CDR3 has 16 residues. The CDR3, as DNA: TGTGCCAGCAGTTACTCTCTCCACAGGGTGAACACTGAAGCTTTCTTT. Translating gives CASSYSLHRVNTEAFF.

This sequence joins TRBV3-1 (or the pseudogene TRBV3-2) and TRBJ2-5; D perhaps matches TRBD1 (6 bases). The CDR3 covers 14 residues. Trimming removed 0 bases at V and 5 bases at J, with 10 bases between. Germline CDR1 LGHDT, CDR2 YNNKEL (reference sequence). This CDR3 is CASSQDQGMETQYF. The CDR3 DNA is TGTGCCAGCAGCCAAGATCAGGGGATGGAGACCCAGTACTTC.

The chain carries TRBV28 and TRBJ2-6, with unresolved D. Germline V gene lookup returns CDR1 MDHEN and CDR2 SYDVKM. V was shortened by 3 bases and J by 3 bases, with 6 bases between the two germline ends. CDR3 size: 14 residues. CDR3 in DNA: TGTGCCAGCAGTTTGTTAGATGGGGCCAACGTCCTGACTTTC. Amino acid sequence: CASSLLDGANVLTF.

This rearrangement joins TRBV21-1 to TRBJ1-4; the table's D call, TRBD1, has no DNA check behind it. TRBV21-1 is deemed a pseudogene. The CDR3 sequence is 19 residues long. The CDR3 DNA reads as TGTGCCAGCAGCAACAGACACACAGTATCCTACGCAACTAATGAAAAACTGTTTTTT. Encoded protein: CASSNRHTVSYATNEKLFF.

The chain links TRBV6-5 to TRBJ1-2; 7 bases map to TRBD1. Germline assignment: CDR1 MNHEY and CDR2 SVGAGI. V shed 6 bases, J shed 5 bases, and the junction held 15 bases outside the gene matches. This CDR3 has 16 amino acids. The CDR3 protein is CASSYTGEALGYGYTF. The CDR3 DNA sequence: TGTGCCAGCAGCTACACAGGGGAGGCTTTGGGGTATGGCTACACCTTC.

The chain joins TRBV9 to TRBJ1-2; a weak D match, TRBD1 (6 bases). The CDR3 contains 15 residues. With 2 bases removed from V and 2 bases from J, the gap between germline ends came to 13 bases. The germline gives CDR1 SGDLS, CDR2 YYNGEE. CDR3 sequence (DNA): TGTGCCAGCAGCGTCCTGACAGGATTGAACTATGGCTACACCTTC. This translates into CASSVLTGLNYGYTF.

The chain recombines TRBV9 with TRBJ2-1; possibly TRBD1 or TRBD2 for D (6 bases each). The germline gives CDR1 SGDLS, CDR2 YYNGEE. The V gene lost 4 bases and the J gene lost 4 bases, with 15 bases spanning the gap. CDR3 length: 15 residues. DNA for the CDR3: TGTGCCAGCAGCTCAATCGGGGGCAGATACAATGAGCAGTTCTTC. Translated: CASSSIGGRYNEQFF.

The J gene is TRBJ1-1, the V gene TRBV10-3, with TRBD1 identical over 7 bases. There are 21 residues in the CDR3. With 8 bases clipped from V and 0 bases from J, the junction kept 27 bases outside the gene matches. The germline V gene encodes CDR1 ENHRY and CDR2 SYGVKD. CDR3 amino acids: CAIAPVPGQSHDLEMNTEAFF. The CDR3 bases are TGTGCCATCGCGCCAGTACCGGGACAGTCCCACGACCTAGAGATGAACACTGAAGCTTTCTTT.

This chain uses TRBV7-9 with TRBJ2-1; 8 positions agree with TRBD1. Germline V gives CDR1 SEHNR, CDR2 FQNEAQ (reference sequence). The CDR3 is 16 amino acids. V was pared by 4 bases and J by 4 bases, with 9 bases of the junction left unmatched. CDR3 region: CASSSTGAAGYNEQFF. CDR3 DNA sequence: TGTGCCAGCAGCTCGACAGGGGCGGCGGGGTACAATGAGCAGTTCTTC.

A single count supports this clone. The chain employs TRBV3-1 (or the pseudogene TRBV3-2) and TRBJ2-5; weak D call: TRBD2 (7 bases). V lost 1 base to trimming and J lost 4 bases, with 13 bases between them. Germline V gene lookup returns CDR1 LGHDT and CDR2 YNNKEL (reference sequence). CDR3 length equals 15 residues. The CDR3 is CASSQGGGATETQYF. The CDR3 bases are TGTGCCAGCAGCCAAGGTGGGGGGGCCACAGAGACCCAGTACTTC.

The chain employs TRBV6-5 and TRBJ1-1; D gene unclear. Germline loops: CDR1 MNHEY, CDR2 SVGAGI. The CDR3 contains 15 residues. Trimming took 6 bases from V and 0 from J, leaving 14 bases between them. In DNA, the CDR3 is TGTGCCAGCAGCCCCGAGACGGTGATGAACACTGAAGCTTTCTTT. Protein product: CASSPETVMNTEAFF.

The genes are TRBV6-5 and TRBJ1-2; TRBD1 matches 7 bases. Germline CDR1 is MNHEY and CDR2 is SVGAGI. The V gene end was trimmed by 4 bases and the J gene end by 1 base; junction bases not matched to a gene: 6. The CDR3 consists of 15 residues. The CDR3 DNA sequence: TGTGCCAGCAGTTCCCGGGACAGCAATAACTATGGCTACACCTTC. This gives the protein CASSSRDSNNYGYTF.

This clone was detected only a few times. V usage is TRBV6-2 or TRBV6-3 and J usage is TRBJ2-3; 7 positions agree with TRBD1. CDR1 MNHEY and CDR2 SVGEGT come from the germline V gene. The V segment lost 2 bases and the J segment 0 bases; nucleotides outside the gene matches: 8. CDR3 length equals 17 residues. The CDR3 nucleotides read TGTGCCAGCAGTTACCCCTCTAGGGGGCCTAGCACAGATACGCAGTATTTT. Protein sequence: CASSYPSRGPSTDTQYF.

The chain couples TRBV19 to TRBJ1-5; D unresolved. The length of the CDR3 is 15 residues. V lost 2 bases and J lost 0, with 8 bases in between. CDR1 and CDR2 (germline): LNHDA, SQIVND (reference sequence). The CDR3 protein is CASSISTSSNQPQHF. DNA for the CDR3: TGTGCCAGTAGTATAAGTACATCTAGCAATCAGCCCCAGCATTTT.

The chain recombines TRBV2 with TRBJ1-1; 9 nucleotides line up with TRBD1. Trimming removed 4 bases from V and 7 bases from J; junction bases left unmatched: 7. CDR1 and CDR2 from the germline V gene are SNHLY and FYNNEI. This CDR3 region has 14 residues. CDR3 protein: CASSVGDRVVEAFF. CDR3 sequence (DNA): TGTGCCAGCAGTGTAGGGGACAGGGTAGTTGAAGCTTTCTTT.

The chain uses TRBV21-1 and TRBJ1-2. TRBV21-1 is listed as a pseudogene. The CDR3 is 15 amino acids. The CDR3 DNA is TGTGCCAGCAGCAAGGCCAAGCGGTTCGGCTATGGCTACACCTTC. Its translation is CASSKAKRFGYGYTF.